This passage covers 20 T cell receptor beta chains from one sample sequenced in a study of T-cell memory formation after mild COVID-19. TCRdb used MiXCR to reprocess the 5' RACE reads, holding one entry per CDR3 protein. In the table there are under 35,000 distinct CDR3 sequences, 16% of which are singletons. The sequencing input was PBMCs or a T cell subset sorted from them (not recorded which). The source is an adult who had mild COVID-19 (a few samples of this study predate the infection). Cell type and time point are not known.

This clonotype was seen more than once but under ten times. The rearrangement uses TRBV19 and TRBJ1-2; D is unclear. V was trimmed by 6 bases and J by 0 bases, leaving 14 bases between them. Germline V gene sequence: CDR1 LNHDA, CDR2 SQIVND (reference sequence). This CDR3 is 15 amino acids long. CDR3 sequence reads: CASRLPDSANYGYTF. DNA for the CDR3: TGTGCCAGTAGGCTGCCGGACTCAGCTAACTATGGCTACACCTTC.

This clonotype has ten or more counts. The chain recombines TRBV14 with TRBJ1-1, with a possible D match to TRBD1 (5 bases). Germline lookup yields CDR1 SGHDN and CDR2 FVKESK. This CDR3 has 14 residues. V dropped 4 bases and J dropped 3 bases, with 12 bases sitting between them. The CDR3 DNA reads TGTGCCAGCAGCCCCCGGCAGGGCCACACTGAAGCTTTCTTT. Translation: CASSPRQGHTEAFF.

This clonotype was found many times. The CDR3 coding sequence is TGTGCCAGCAGCCAGGGACTTCGCTACACCTTC. Protein: CASSQGLRYTF. The chain carries TRBV4-2 and TRBJ1-2; TRBD1 might be the D (5 bases). The V gene lost 3 bases and the J gene lost 9 bases, with 8 bases spanning the gap. The germline gives CDR1 LGHNA, CDR2 YNFKEQ. The CDR3 length is 11 residues.

This clonotype was observed a few times. The V gene is TRBV2, the J gene TRBJ1-1, with a possible D match to TRBD1 (5 bases). There are 13 residues in the CDR3. The V and J ends lost 5 bases and 0 bases respectively, with 7 bases between them. Germline V CDR1 and CDR2: SNHLY, FYNNEI. The CDR3 DNA follows: TGTGCCAGCAGTACAGGAATGAACACTGAAGCTTTCTTT. The encoded protein is CASSTGMNTEAFF.

The table lists this clonotype with a few counts. The chain joins TRBV5-1 to TRBJ1-2; tentatively, D is TRBD1 (6 bases). Trimming removed 0 bases from V and 3 bases from J, with 12 bases in between. The CDR3 totals 15 residues. Germline lookup yields CDR1 SGHRS and CDR2 YFSETQ. The CDR3 loop reads CASSLDGGRDYGYTF. The CDR3 region has the DNA TGCGCCAGCAGCTTGGACGGGGGGCGCGACTATGGCTACACCTTC.

There are a few counts of this clonotype. CDR3 DNA sequence: TGCAGTGCTAGAGCCTCCGGGACAGGGAATAGCAATCAGCCCCAGCATTTT. It is translated as CSARASGTGNSNQPQHF. The gene calls are TRBV20-1 and TRBJ1-5, with 9 bases matching TRBD1. Germline CDR1 DFQATT, CDR2 SNEGSKA (reference sequence). CDR3 length: 17 amino acids. V was clipped by 1 base and J by 0 bases; unmatched bases: 7.

This clonotype was observed at least ten times. The chain couples TRBV2 to TRBJ1-6; no clear D gene. The length of the CDR3 is 15 residues. Trimming removed 3 bases at V and 7 bases at J, with 13 bases between. The germline V gene encodes CDR1 SNHLY and CDR2 FYNNEI. CDR3 sequence: CASSEWEKENSPLHF. The CDR3 nucleotides are TGTGCCAGCAGTGAGTGGGAAAAGGAAAATTCACCCCTCCACTTT.

This clonotype was detected ten times or more. The V gene is TRBV5-1, the J gene TRBJ2-1, with D perhaps TRBD1 (6 bases). Germline V gene sequence: CDR1 SGHRS, CDR2 YFSETQ. The CDR3 covers 15 residues. The V and J ends lost 6 bases and 1 base respectively, with 14 bases between them. CDR3 sequence: CASTPAGTSYNEQFF. For the CDR3, the DNA is TGCGCCAGCACCCCCGCCGGGACATCCTACAATGAGCAGTTCTTC.

This clonotype was detected once. The chain is built from TRBV27 and TRBJ2-2; D is possibly TRBD2 (7 bases). Looked up from germline, CDR1 is MNHEY and CDR2 is SMNVEV (reference sequence). The CDR3 totals 16 residues. Trimming stripped 7 bases from V and 3 bases from J, with 18 bases between. The chain's CDR3 is CASTLVGGLYTGELFF. Here the CDR3 DNA reads TGTGCCAGCACCCTGGTGGGGGGGCTTTACACCGGGGAGCTGTTTTTT.

Comment on this clonotype: Compared with germline, one end of the junction differs, possibly owing to a read error. The J gene is TRBJ2-1, the V gene TRBV6-2 or TRBV6-3; 14 nucleotides align to TRBD2. The V gene's germline CDR1 is MNHEY and CDR2 SVGEGT. The CDR3 runs 15 residues. The DNA of the CDR3 is TGTGCCGGCAGTTCGACTAGCGGGAGGGCCTATGAGCAGTTCTTC. This encodes CAGSSTSGRAYEQFF.

This clonotype was detected many times. The rearrangement joins TRBV6-5 to TRBJ2-7; D gene unclear. Germline V gene data show CDR1 as MNHEY and CDR2 as SVGAGI. The V end lost 2 bases, the J end lost 3 bases, and 8 bases lay between the germline ends. The CDR3 contains 13 residues. The CDR3 sequence is CASSYGVHYEQYF. DNA for the CDR3: TGTGCCAGCAGTTACGGGGTTCACTACGAGCAGTACTTC.

This clonotype was seen repeatedly, ten times or more. The V and J genes are TRBV10-3 and TRBJ2-5; 8 positions agree with TRBD2. The V segment lost 4 bases and the J segment 1 base; nucleotides outside the gene matches: 2. CDR3 length equals 14 residues. Germline V lookup: CDR1 ENHRY, CDR2 SYGVKD. This CDR3 reads CAISAGGAQETQYF. CDR3 sequence (DNA): TGTGCCATCAGTGCCGGGGGGGCCCAAGAGACCCAGTACTTC.

In this sample, this clonotype turned up many times. The chain has TRBV5-1 and TRBJ2-3; possibly TRBD2 for D (5 bases). Germline V lookup: CDR1 SGHRS, CDR2 YFSETQ. The CDR3 sequence is 15 residues long. V shed 4 bases and J shed 1 base, with 13 bases lying between them. CDR3 in DNA: TGCGCCAGCAGCGATCTTGTCGGGGGCACAGATACGCAGTATTTT. Its protein is CASSDLVGGTDTQYF.

This clonotype showed up many times. The chain links TRBV7-9 to TRBJ2-7; 7 nucleotides line up with TRBD1. Germline lookup yields CDR1 SEHNR and CDR2 FQNEAQ (reference sequence). J lost 1 base, V lost 1 base, and 7 bases had no gene match. The CDR3 totals 16 residues. The CDR3 DNA reads as TGTGCCAGCAGCTTAGGAACCAACAGGGGATCCTACGAGCAGTACTTC. It codes for CASSLGTNRGSYEQYF.

This chain connects TRBV2 to TRBJ1-2; D is uncertain. Germline assignment: CDR1 SNHLY and CDR2 FYNNEI. Trimming left V 3 bases short and J 4 bases short, with 9 bases between. The CDR3 is 13 residues long. CDR3 DNA: TGTGCCAGCAGTGAGGATAGTACCTATGGCTACACCTTC. Its translation: CASSEDSTYGYTF.

This clonotype was counted ten times or more. J is TRBJ2-5 and V is TRBV5-1; D is possibly TRBD2 (5 bases). The CDR3 is 14 residues long. Germline CDR1 is SGHRS and CDR2 is YFSETQ. V lost 2 bases to trimming and J lost 1 base, with 9 bases between them. In DNA form, the CDR3 reads TGCGCCAGCAGCTTCCCGGGAACCCAAGAGACCCAGTACTTC. Translation: CASSFPGTQETQYF.

The chain is built from TRBV12-3 or TRBV12-4 and TRBJ2-7; the match to TRBD1 covers 7 bases. The CDR3 is 15 residues long. V shed 3 bases, J shed 7 bases, and the junction held 12 bases outside the gene matches. CDR3 in DNA: TGTGCCAGCAGTTTTACCTCCGGGACAGATTTTGAGCAGTACTTC. As protein: CASSFTSGTDFEQYF.

This chain joins TRBV4-2 and TRBJ2-3; weak D call: TRBD2 (6 bases). This CDR3 has 17 residues. Trimming removed 0 bases from V and 0 bases from J, with 13 bases in between. In germline, CDR1 is LGHNA, CDR2 YNFKEQ. The DNA for the CDR3 is TGTGCCAGCAGCCAAGACCCGGCGGGAACTAGCACAGATACGCAGTATTTT. This gives the protein CASSQDPAGTSTDTQYF.

In this sample, this clonotype turned up many times. The genes are TRBV5-1 and TRBJ1-6, with D hard to call. Trimming stripped 0 bases from V and 6 bases from J, with 16 bases between. This CDR3 region has 17 residues. Looked up from germline, CDR1 is SGHRS and CDR2 is YFSETQ. The CDR3 loop is CASSLDAASTLNSPLHF. CDR3 nucleotide sequence: TGCGCCAGCAGCTTGGATGCGGCGTCAACCCTTAATTCACCCCTCCACTTT. The full variable domain, rest sourced from reference TRBV5-1 and TRBJ1-6, is KAGVTQTPRYLIKTRGQQVTLSCSPISGHRSVSWYQQTPGQGLQFLFEYFSETQRNKGNFPGRFSGRQFSNSRSEMNVSTLELGDSALYLCASSLDAASTLNSPLHFGNGTRLTVT.

The chain combines TRBV29-1 with TRBJ2-3; D is unclear. Trimming removed 2 bases from V and 0 bases from J, with 6 bases in between. The V gene's germline CDR1 is SQVTM and CDR2 ANQGSEA. This CDR3 has 13 amino acids. The CDR3, as DNA: TGCAGCGTTGAACCCGAAAGCACAGATACGCAGTATTTT. Amino acid sequence: CSVEPESTDTQYF.